This TCR beta chain was captured in a study of cytomegalovirus exposure and HLA in healthy donors (dated by TCRdb to about 2017). General notes on the study: According to an earlier analysis of a few hundred of the donors, 150 million to 200 million T cells yielded 117 million unique TCR beta sequences and 276 Gb of sequence data. The number of typed donors differed by locus: 629-630 for A, B, C, DRB1 and DQB1; 500 to 550 for DQA1; 606 for DPA1; and 400 to 480 for DPB1. In addition to the first cohort of about 650 subjects, a separate validation cohort of about 120 different subjects was used. A later analysis re-examined previously published TCR beta repertoires from roughly 650 donors and added high-resolution HLA genotyping to investigate patterns of TCR occurrence. To decide whether each TCR beta V gene segment behaved as functional or pseudogenic, an earlier analysis of some 570 of the donors relied on high-throughput TCR beta sequencing. Donor age, sex, ethnicity and CMV serostatus were compiled together with the repertoire data. Rather than using new phenotypic data, the later analysis identified candidate immune exposures from TCR beta sequences and from how often those sequences occurred across donors. Because of strong linkage in the cohort, roughly five DR-DQ haplotypes were treated as single units for association and clustering. On average, roughly 250,000 unique TCR beta nucleotide sequences were sequenced per donor among 398 genotyped donors of the cohort, with roughly a sixth of those sequences being non-productive. The T cell repertoires of some 670 subjects were profiled by immunosequencing and related to cytomegalovirus serostatus. To predict cytomegalovirus infection status, the study brought together high-throughput TCR immunosequencing, statistical association of individual TCRs with disease status, and machine learning. The study aimed to test whether signatures of past pathogen exposure could be identified by cataloging public T cell receptors. Every discovery cohort repertoire had been produced on one sequencing platform. Genome-wide SNP genotypes for about 60% of the roughly 700 donors were used in a later genetic analysis, which treated that subset as a discovery cohort. Roughly 290 gigabases of sequencing data and tens of millions of unique TCR sequences made up an early release that covered 500 to 700 HLA-typed donors. Of the roughly 400 genotyped donors, about 84% fell in the genetic ancestry cluster associated with self-reported Caucasian donors. Both class I and class II loci were covered by HLA typing, at four-digit resolution.

To prepare the library, the immunoSEQ multiplex PCR assay was applied. A mixture of 60 forward primers for TCR Vbeta segments and 13 reverse primers for TCR Jbeta segments was used in the multiplex PCR. A multiplex PCR assay on genomic DNA amplified the CDR3 region of rearranged TCR beta genes. Amplified TCR beta libraries were sequenced as 87-base-pair reads on the Illumina HiSeq System. On the authors' methods: A later analysis counted some 80 million unique TCR beta chains across the 670 or so repertoires, and roughly 11 million of these chains were shared by at least two donors. Raw reads were error-corrected and collapsed into unique sequences by a nearest-neighbor algorithm in which closely related sequences were merged to remove PCR and sequencing errors. V, D and J gene segments were assigned by aligning CDR3 sequences to IMGT reference sequences. For a sequence to be retained, a match of at least six nucleotides to both a V gene segment and a J gene segment was required. Rearrangements were classified as productive when the CDR3 lacked stop codons and remained in frame with V and J, and all other rearrangements were classified as non-productive. Following IMGT convention, CDR3 was defined as the stretch from the second conserved V-encoded cysteine up to the conserved J-encoded phenylalanine. Sequences without an unambiguous match to a single V gene segment were excluded from the earlier analysis of about 600 of the donors. In an earlier analysis of some 590 of the donors, a V segment was called functional when productive rearrangements were above 56.7%, and segregating when the standard deviation between donors exceeded 5%. A statistical classification framework was built for diagnosing cytomegalovirus status from the catalog of TCR beta chain sequences. In a later analysis, TCR nucleotide sequences were compared against IMGT/GENE-DB human TR gene sequences so that V and J genes could be assigned. The TCRdist pipeline was used in a later analysis to assign CDR3 sequences and most-parsimonious VDJ recombination scenarios. In a later analysis, every TCR beta chain was defined by the combination of its CDR3 amino acid sequence and its V-gene family, and reads without a unique V-gene family were dropped. To address suspected cross-contamination and a sequencing artifact, a later analysis removed roughly 640 highly shared, low-generation-probability nucleotide sequences. For each public chain, a later analysis derived a clonal expansion index from normalized ranks of inferred template counts within each repertoire. A later analysis computed generation probabilities with a VDJ recombination model fitted to out-of-frame rearrangements, and checked the results against IGoR. A later analysis scored TCR-TCR, TCR-HLA and TCR-CMV co-occurrence with hypergeometric tests, applying a repertoire-size bias correction to TCR pairs. In a later analysis, false discovery rates were estimated by permuting HLA or CMV assignments 20 times. In a later analysis, co-occurring TCRs were grouped using DBSCAN, and TCRdist sequence similarity was added for clustering within HLA-allele-positive subsets. Co-occurrence clustering excluded repertoires with fewer than 30,000 or more than 120,000 public chains, plus five with anomalous nucleotide sharing. Not all clones reach the TCRdb copy of this immuneACCESS table, which keeps in-frame sequences only. Checked studies attribute under half of the gap to unresolved V genes and leave the rest unexplained. The V and J calls and the clone size are those of that table, but D and trimming were determined from the DNA. This sample lists 130,000 or so clones; about 74% were detected once. The ten largest clones add up to approximately 0.94% of the sample.

This clone was seen only once. Its recognized antigen is unknown. No much larger clone exists at a distance of one base, and base qualities are not known. The cohort consisted of 666 healthy bone marrow donors. Cohort members were all nominally healthy when sampled, although unrecorded immune exposures were likely present. The donor was CMV seronegative and belonged to the group of 352 seronegative cohort members. A peripheral blood sample was collected from each donor, and TCR beta sequencing was performed on peripheral blood mononuclear cells. Genomic DNA was extracted from the blood cell samples with the Qiagen DNeasy Blood Extraction Kit. The CDR3 measures 15 amino acids from cysteine to phenylalanine. The retained sequence is limited to the CDR3, 45 bases, with the frame set at the first base. At the junction V is shortened by 3 bases and J by 2 bases; bases outside the gene matches: 3. CDR1 and CDR2, per the germline V gene, are SGHDT and YYEEEE.

The paper's findings and limits, for the study overall: According to a later analysis, most CMV-associated TCR beta chains appeared to be HLA-restricted, and the HLA associations seemed to be driven largely by CMV exposure. Strong co-occurrence of HLA alleles, especially DR and DQ, made assigning TCR associations to individual alleles difficult. In vitro tests confirmed that a few of the cytomegalovirus-associated TCR beta chains recognize cytomegalovirus antigens. In a later analysis, HLA-associated TCR beta chains were found to be more clonally expanded and to have lower generation probabilities than equally common non-associated chains. A further reported finding was that TCR beta sequences accurately predicted the HLA-A and HLA-B alleles for most subjects in the first cohort. This cohort had only TCR beta chains sequenced, and the lack of alpha or paired-chain data limited which features could be detected. Several of the top co-occurrence clusters appeared to be linked to parvovirus B19, influenza, CMV and Epstein-Barr virus, according to a later analysis. In a later analysis, around 15,000 TCR beta sequences were associated with specific HLA alleles at a false discovery rate of 0.05. CMV serostatus was the only immune exposure information available for the cohort. According to the authors, the approach could potentially be generalized to other disease states and immunological phenotypes. Because some donors lacked HLA typing at each locus, the association tests relied only on the typed subset. Linkage disequilibrium might explain the correlated functional status among segregating V segments, but an unknown experimental factor could not be ruled out. The earlier analysis of a few hundred of the donors excluded roughly 16 rarely observed V segments, including chromosome 9 orphons, because counts were too low. The presence/absence analyses assumed that sequencing depth was roughly uniform across donors, and that assumption may not be true. A later analysis found that TCR association rates varied across HLA loci, with DRB1 alleles showing the most associated TCRs and HLA-C alleles the fewest. While some public TCRs were present in many individuals, most TCR sequences turned up only very rarely across donors. In the study, around 150 TCR beta chains were listed as associated with cytomegalovirus. Some IMGT-functional V segments, including TRBV6-2 and TRBV6-3, could not be told apart with the 87-base-pair reads, so those segments were excluded. Broadly in line with IMGT annotations, most TCR beta V segments showed up in productive rearrangements about 87% or about 30% of the time in an earlier analysis of some 590 of the donors. In both the original and validation cohorts, the classifier was reported to diagnose cytomegalovirus status with high specificity and sensitivity. The sequencing pipeline was judged likely to have produced a cluster of highly shared sequence variants as a technical artifact. In a later genetic analysis, a missense DCLRE1C variant was associated with V-gene and J-gene trimming of TCR beta chains, and the association was replicated in an independent cohort. A later genetic analysis reported fewer N-insertions in productive TCRs among donors in an Asian-associated ancestry cluster than the roughly 700-donor mean.

This sequence uses TRBV5-6 and TRBJ1-4; TRBD1 matches 8 bases in the middle. The TCR originated in an older woman in good health and CMV-seronegative. Specimen: PBMCs. CDR3 reads: CASSSTGGTNEKLFF. The DNA reads TGTGCCAGCAGCTCTACAGGGGGTACTAATGAAAAACTGTTTTTT. The CDR3 plus the reference TRBV5-6 and TRBJ1-4 genes for the other parts give the full variable domain: DAGVTQSPTHLIKTRGQQVTLRCSPKSGHDTVSWYQQALGQGPQFIFQYYEEEERQRGNFPDRFSGHQFPNYSSELNVNALLLGDSALYLCASSSTGGTNEKLFFGSGTQLSVL.